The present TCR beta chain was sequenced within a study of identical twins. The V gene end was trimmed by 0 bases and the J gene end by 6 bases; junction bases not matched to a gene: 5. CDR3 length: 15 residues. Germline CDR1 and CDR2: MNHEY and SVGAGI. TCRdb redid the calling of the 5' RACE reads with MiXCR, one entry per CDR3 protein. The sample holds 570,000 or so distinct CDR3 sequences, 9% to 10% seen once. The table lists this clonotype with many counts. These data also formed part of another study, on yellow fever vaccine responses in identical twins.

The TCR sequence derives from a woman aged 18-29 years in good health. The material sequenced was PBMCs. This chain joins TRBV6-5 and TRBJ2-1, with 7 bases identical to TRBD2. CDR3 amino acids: CASSYSRTRPNEQFF. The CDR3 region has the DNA TGTGCCAGCAGTTACTCGCGGACTAGACCCAATGAGCAGTTCTTC.